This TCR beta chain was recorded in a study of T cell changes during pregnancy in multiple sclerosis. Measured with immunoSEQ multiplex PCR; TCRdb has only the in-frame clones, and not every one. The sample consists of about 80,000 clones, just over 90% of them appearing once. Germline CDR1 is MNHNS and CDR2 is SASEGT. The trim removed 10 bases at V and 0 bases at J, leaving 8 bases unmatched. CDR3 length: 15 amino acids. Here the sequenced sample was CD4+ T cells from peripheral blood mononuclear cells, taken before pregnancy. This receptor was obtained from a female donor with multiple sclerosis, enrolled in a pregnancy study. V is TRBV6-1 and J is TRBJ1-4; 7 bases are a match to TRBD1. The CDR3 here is CAINPGQPTNEKLFF. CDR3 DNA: TGTGCCATAAACCCGGGACAGCCAACTAATGAAAAACTGTTTTTT.